This T cell receptor beta chain was recorded in a study of cytomegalovirus exposure and HLA in healthy donors. Findings and limits, study-wide: Using the classifier, cytomegalovirus status was reportedly diagnosed with high specificity and sensitivity. Usually a TCR sequence was rare, but some public TCRs were found in many donors.

Profiled with immunoSEQ multiplex PCR; TCRdb holds only in-frame clones, not every one. The profile covers 200,000 to 250,000 clones, with 80% to 95% appearing a single time and approximately 0.99% taken by the ten largest. To note about this clone: What it binds is not known.

After removal of 4 bases from V and 2 bases from J, the junction contained 7 bases not matched to a gene. The CDR3 covers 16 residues. Germline V CDR1 and CDR2: SGHRS, YFSETQ. The sample taken for sequencing was PBMCs. The J gene is TRBJ2-3, the V gene TRBV5-1; TRBD1 aligns across 10 bases. This TCR derives from a woman aged 18-29 years in good health and CMV-seronegative. In DNA, the CDR3 is TGCGCCAGCAGCCTTGGACAGGGGGGAGACACAGATACGCAGTATTTT. Its protein product is CASSLGQGGDTDTQYF.